This TCR beta chain was profiled in a study of blood T cell repertoires in COVID-19. About the research overall: Material from acute and convalescent COVID-19 was sourced from the United States, Italy and Spain. In each case, the material was cDNA or gDNA derived from T cells, B-cell-depleted T cells, or PBMCs.

Original methodology: Using reference gene primer amplification, nucleated cell counts were estimated. Sequenced by immunoSEQ multiplex PCR; TCRdb stores in-frame clones only, minus some. That table furnishes V, J and clone size, whereas the DNA furnished D and trimming. The table records 310,000 or so clones, 70% to 90% of them present only once. This CDR3 is 13 amino acids long. Germline V CDR1 and CDR2: MDHEN, SYDVKM. The V segment lost 10 bases and the J segment 1 base; nucleotides outside the gene matches: 7. The TCR sequence derives from a man aged 18 to 30 who had recovered from COVID-19. This sequence joins TRBV28 and TRBJ2-7; 7 bases are a match to TRBD1. Input material: peripheral blood. The CDR3 reads CATEGASSYEQYF. Written as DNA, the CDR3 is TGTGCCACCGAGGGGGCCAGTTCCTACGAGCAGTACTTC.